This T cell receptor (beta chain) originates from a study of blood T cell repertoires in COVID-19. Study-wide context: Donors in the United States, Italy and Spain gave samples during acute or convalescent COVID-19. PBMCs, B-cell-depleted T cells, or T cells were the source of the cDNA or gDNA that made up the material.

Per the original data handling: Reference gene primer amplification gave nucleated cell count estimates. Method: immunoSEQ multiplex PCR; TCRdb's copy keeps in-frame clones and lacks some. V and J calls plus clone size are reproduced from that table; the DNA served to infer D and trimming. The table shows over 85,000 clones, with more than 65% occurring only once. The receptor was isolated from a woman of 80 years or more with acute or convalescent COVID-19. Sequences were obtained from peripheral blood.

CDR3: CASSLLRTEQETQYF. In nucleotides, the CDR3 is TGTGCCAGCAGCTTATTACGGACAGAGCAAGAGACCCAGTACTTC. This chain uses TRBV7-3 with TRBJ2-5, with a tentative D call TRBD1 (6 bases). This CDR3 has 15 amino acids. Germline CDR1 is SGHTA and CDR2 is FQGTGA. V dropped 2 bases and J dropped 2 bases, with 12 bases sitting between them.